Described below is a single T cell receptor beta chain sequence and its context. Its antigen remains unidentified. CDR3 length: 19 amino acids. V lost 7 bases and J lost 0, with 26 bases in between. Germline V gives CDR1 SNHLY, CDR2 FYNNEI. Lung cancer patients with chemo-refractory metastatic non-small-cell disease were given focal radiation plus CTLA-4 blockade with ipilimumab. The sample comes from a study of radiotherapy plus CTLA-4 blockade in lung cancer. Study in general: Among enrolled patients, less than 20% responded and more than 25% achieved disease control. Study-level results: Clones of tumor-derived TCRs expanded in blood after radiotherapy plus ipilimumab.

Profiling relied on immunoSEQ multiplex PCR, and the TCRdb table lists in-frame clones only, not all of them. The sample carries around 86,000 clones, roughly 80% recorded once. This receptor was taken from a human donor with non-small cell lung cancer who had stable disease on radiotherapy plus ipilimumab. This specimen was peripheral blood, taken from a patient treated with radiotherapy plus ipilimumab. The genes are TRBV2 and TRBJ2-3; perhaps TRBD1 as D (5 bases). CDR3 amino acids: CASTLNMKGRQTSTDTQYF. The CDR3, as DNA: TGTGCCAGCACTTTAAATATGAAGGGGCGCCAAACTAGCACAGATACGCAGTATTTT.